Listed below are T cell receptor beta chains from one sample, sequenced in a study of T cells in Graves' hyperthyroidism and ophthalmopathy. Via MiXCR, TCRdb re-called the multiplex PCR reads, giving one row per CDR3 protein. The sample lists about 770,000 distinct CDR3 sequences, approximately 19% seen once, with 16% in the top ten. Sequencing used blood. These receptors came from a woman aged 50 to 65 with Graves' hyperthyroidism that later progressed to Graves' ophthalmopathy. Each CDR3 is given with its conserved first and last residue. Each record gives: V gene, clone size, D gene, J gene, CDR3 DNA, CDR3 protein. D genes are given only for firm matches. Clone size appears in some rows only: once, few, many, or a class for an expanded clone.

TRBV30,many,.,TRBJ2-1,TGTGCCTGGAGCCTGGACAATGAGCAGTTCTTC,CAWSLDNEQFF
TRBV15,.,.,TRBJ1-4,TGTGCCACCAGCGCCCGACTGTTACTTAATGAAAAACTGTTTTTT,CATSARLLLNEKLFF
TRBV3-1,.,TRBD1,TRBJ2-5,TGTGCCAGCAGCCAAGCGTCTGGGACAGGGGAGACCCAGTACTTC,CASSQASGTGETQYF
TRBV12-3/TRBV12-4,.,.,TRBJ1-3,TGTGCCAGCAGTTTAGGGCAGCTCTCTGGAAACACCATATATTTT,CASSLGQLSGNTIYF
TRBV9,many,.,TRBJ1-1,TGTGCCAGCAGCGTAGGCGGGGGACGGATCGCTGAAGCTTTCTTT,CASSVGGGRIAEAFF
TRBV27,.,TRBD1,TRBJ2-7,TGTGCCAGCAGTTTATCGTCAGGGGGTAGCTCCTACGAGCAGTACTTC,CASSLSSGGSSYEQYF
TRBV3-1,.,TRBD1,TRBJ2-7,TGTGCCAGCAGCCAGGGTCGGTCAGGGGGCGTCGAGCAGTACTTC,CASSQGRSGGVEQYF
TRBV20-1,many,TRBD1,TRBJ1-5,TGCAGTGCCATTCACAGGGGAGGGGGCAATCAGCCCCAGCATTTT,CSAIHRGGGNQPQHF
TRBV4-1,.,.,TRBJ1-1,TGCGCCAGCAGCCATGCCGACCGGCTCATGAACACTGAAGCTTTCTTT,CASSHADRLMNTEAFF
TRBV29-1,.,TRBD2,TRBJ2-1,TGCAGCGTTGAAGACATCGGGCGGGGGGGCCTGGGTGAGCAGTTCTTC,CSVEDIGRGGLGEQFF
TRBV10-2,.,.,TRBJ1-6,TGCGCCAGCAACGACCTGGGGATGCCCCTCCACTTT,CASNDLGMPLHF